This entry describes one T cell receptor (beta chain). Generated by immunoSEQ multiplex PCR, the TCRdb table keeps only in-frame clones and is missing some. There are 91,000 or so clones in the sample; around 95% occur only once, and roughly 0.21% lies in the top ten. This sample stems from a study of technical replicates of blood from several donors. The germline CDR1 and CDR2 sequences are MNHNS and SASEGT. J was trimmed by 5 bases and V by 6 bases; bases with no gene match: 10. CDR3 length: 15 amino acids. The chain recombines TRBV6-1 with TRBJ2-3, with 8 bases lining up with TRBD1. Sequenced sample: T cells isolated from PBMCs. This clonotype was obtained from a human donor in good health. DNA of the CDR3: TGTGCCAGCAGGCATACAGGGGGAGAGGTAGATACGCAGTATTTT. It codes for CASRHTGGEVDTQYF.